Listed below are T cell receptor beta chains from one sample, sequenced in a study of CD8 T cells in ankylosing spondylitis. MiXCR, applied by TCRdb to the 5' RACE reads, yields one record per CDR3 protein. The sample contains roughly 26,000 distinct CDR3 sequences, 13% of which appear only once. The sequenced sample was blood. All receptors come from a male donor with ankylosing spondylitis or in good health (not recorded which). Each CDR3 is given with its conserved first and last residue. The D gene is left open where the match is weak. Clone size appears in some rows only: once, few, many, or a class for an expanded clone.

D gene,V gene,clone size,J gene,CDR3 protein,CDR3 DNA
.,TRBV5-1,medium-sized,TRBJ2-4,CASSNPAKNIQYF,TGCGCCAGCAGCAATCCAGCCAAAAACATTCAGTACTTC
.,TRBV7-2,.,TRBJ2-1,CASSLGGMVKQFF,TGTGCCAGCAGCTTAGGTGGGATGGTTAAGCAGTTCTTC
TRBD1,TRBV12-3/TRBV12-4,.,TRBJ2-5,CASSPRDREKETQYF,TGTGCCAGCAGTCCCCGGGACAGAGAAAAAGAGACCCAGTACTTC
.,TRBV23-1,.,TRBJ2-1,CASKEVEQFF,TGCGCCAGCAAGGAGGTTGAGCAGTTCTTC
TRBD2,TRBV28,few,TRBJ2-3,CASCLAGGGADTQYF,TGTGCCAGCTGTCTAGCGGGGGGTGGGGCAGATACGCAGTATTTT
TRBD1,TRBV29-1,many,TRBJ2-7,CSVEATDRRYEQYF,TGCAGCGTTGAAGCTACGGACAGGCGGTACGAGCAGTACTTC
.,TRBV5-1,many,TRBJ2-1,CASSLGQGYEQFF,TGCGCCAGCAGCTTGGGGCAGGGCTATGAGCAGTTCTTC
TRBD2,TRBV6-6,few,TRBJ2-1,CASSYSELAGVYNEQFF,TGTGCCAGCAGTTACTCGGAGCTAGCGGGGGTCTACAATGAGCAGTTCTTC
.,TRBV12-3/TRBV12-4,.,TRBJ2-4,CASRDDRHSIQYF,TGTGCCAGCAGAGATGACAGGCACAGCATTCAGTACTTC
TRBD1,TRBV7-8,few,TRBJ1-1,CASSPGTGWLITEDFF,TGTGCCAGCAGCCCGGGGACAGGGTGGTTGATTACTGAAGATTTCTTT
.,TRBV3-1,few,TRBJ1-4,CASSQGGQGTEKLFF,TGTGCCAGCAGCCAAGGAGGGCAGGGGACGGAAAAACTGTTTTTT
.,TRBV28,once,TRBJ2-1,CASSLSGTGLNEQFF,TGTGCCAGCAGTTTAAGCGGGACAGGACTCAATGAGCAGTTCTTC
.,TRBV19,.,TRBJ2-7,CASSSRGASSYEQYF,TGTGCCAGTAGTTCCAGGGGGGCCAGCTCCTACGAGCAGTACTTC
.,TRBV5-1,.,TRBJ1-3,CASSPDGHGGDLSGNTIYF,TGCGCCAGCAGCCCCGACGGCCACGGAGGGGATCTCTCTGGAAACACCATATATTTT
TRBD1,TRBV29-1,few,TRBJ2-5,CSVGQGKETQYF,TGCAGCGTTGGACAGGGAAAAGAGACCCAGTACTTC
.,TRBV5-1,many,TRBJ1-3,CASNPTGDSGNTIYF,TGCGCCAGCAACCCAACAGGAGACTCTGGAAACACCATATATTTT
TRBD2,TRBV6-6,.,TRBJ2-3,CASSYRAGGRPDTQYF,TGTGCCAGCAGTTACCGCGCGGGGGGGCGACCAGATACGCAGTATTTT
TRBD1,TRBV20-1,few,TRBJ2-1,CSATDRGNEQFF,TGCAGTGCTACCGACAGGGGAAATGAGCAGTTCTTC
.,TRBV20-1,many,TRBJ1-1,CSAPKDGVTNTEAFF,TGCAGTGCTCCAAAGGACGGAGTGACTAACACTGAAGCTTTCTTT
.,TRBV6-5,many,TRBJ1-1,CASSSRAFF,TGTGCCAGCAGTTCCCGAGCTTTCTTT
.,TRBV7-3,many,TRBJ2-2,CASSLPGHNTGELFF,TGTGCCAGCAGCCTCCCGGGACACAACACCGGGGAGCTGTTTTTT
.,TRBV28,.,TRBJ1-1,CASSSTGGRTEAFF,TGTGCCAGCAGCTCTACAGGTGGGAGGACTGAAGCTTTCTTT
.,TRBV6-5,few,TRBJ2-7,CASSRDPGAAHFF,TGTGCCAGCAGTAGGGATCCGGGGGCTGCCCACTTCTTC
.,TRBV7-9,.,TRBJ2-1,CASRSDHYNEQFF,TGTGCCAGCAGATCCGACCACTACAATGAGCAGTTCTTC
.,TRBV20-1,many,TRBJ2-1,CSASRGIVSYNEQFF,TGCAGTGCTAGTCGGGGGATAGTCTCCTACAATGAGCAGTTCTTC
.,TRBV9,few,TRBJ1-1,CASSAGRGTEAFF,TGTGCCAGCAGCGCGGGGAGGGGGACTGAAGCTTTCTTT
.,TRBV4-2,many,TRBJ1-5,CASSRGSSNQPQHF,TGTGCCAGCAGCCGGGGCAGTAGCAATCAGCCCCAGCATTTT
.,TRBV5-4,.,TRBJ1-1,CASSLALSGGTEAFF,TGTGCCAGCAGCTTGGCCTTATCAGGAGGCACTGAAGCTTTCTTT
TRBD1,TRBV29-1,many,TRBJ1-3,CSVDGQGAGGNTIYF,TGCAGCGTTGATGGACAGGGGGCGGGTGGAAACACCATATATTTT
.,TRBV6-2/TRBV6-3,many,TRBJ2-3,CASSHGTSTDTQYF,TGTGCCAGCAGCCACGGGACTAGCACAGATACGCAGTATTTT
.,TRBV12-3/TRBV12-4,many,TRBJ1-5,CASRGTGNQPQHF,TGTGCCAGCAGGGGGACGGGAAATCAGCCCCAGCATTTT
TRBD1,TRBV3-1,few,TRBJ1-1,CASSQDQGGQSNTEAFF,TGTGCCAGCAGCCAAGATCAAGGGGGACAGTCGAACACTGAAGCTTTCTTT
.,TRBV29-1,few,TRBJ2-1,CSVDTRDGVAYNEQFF,TGCAGCGTTGACACCCGGGACGGAGTAGCCTACAATGAGCAGTTCTTC
TRBD1,TRBV29-1,.,TRBJ2-3,CSVDGGQGSSTDTQYF,TGCAGCGTTGATGGGGGACAGGGGTCTAGCACAGATACGCAGTATTTT
.,TRBV6-5,many,TRBJ2-7,CASSRSSYEQYF,TGTGCCAGCAGCCGTAGCTCCTACGAGCAGTACTTC
.,TRBV29-1,many,TRBJ1-1,CSVSSDAVNTEAFF,TGCAGCGTATCTTCTGATGCGGTAAACACTGAAGCTTTCTTT
.,TRBV4-3,few,TRBJ1-4,CASSQDIGVTNEKLFF,TGCGCCAGCAGCCAAGATATAGGGGTTACGAATGAAAAACTGTTTTTT
TRBD2,TRBV29-1,.,TRBJ2-5,CSPLAEETQYF,TGCAGCCCTCTAGCGGAAGAGACCCAGTACTTC
TRBD2,TRBV10-3,.,TRBJ2-2,CAIQLSSGGTGELFF,TGTGCCATCCAACTCTCTAGCGGAGGCACCGGGGAGCTGTTTTTT
.,TRBV29-1,.,TRBJ1-1,CSVEFRAEAEAFF,TGCAGCGTTGAGTTCCGAGCAGAAGCTGAAGCTTTCTTT
TRBD2,TRBV5-1,many,TRBJ2-1,CASSLLRDYYRNEQFF,TGCGCCAGCTCGCTTCTCCGGGACTATTATCGTAATGAGCAGTTCTTC
TRBD2,TRBV27,.,TRBJ2-2,CASRGTSDWGELFF,TGTGCCAGCCGAGGGACTAGCGATTGGGGGGAGCTGTTTTTT
.,TRBV30,.,TRBJ1-6,CAYSSGPTSPLHF,TGTGCCTACTCATCAGGGCCCACTTCACCCCTCCACTTT
.,TRBV28,many,TRBJ2-3,CASVSPDTQYF,TGTGCCAGCGTTTCCCCAGATACGCAGTATTTT
.,TRBV5-1,many,TRBJ1-1,CASGITGSNTEAFF,TGCGCCAGCGGCATCACAGGCTCGAACACTGAAGCTTTCTTT
.,TRBV7-2,many,TRBJ1-2,CASSSQVWGTLNYGYTF,TGTGCCAGCAGCTCCCAAGTTTGGGGGACCCTTAACTATGGCTACACCTTC
.,TRBV11-1,many,TRBJ2-3,CASSFGVRTDTQYF,TGTGCCAGCAGCTTCGGGGTGCGCACAGATACGCAGTATTTT
.,TRBV5-6,.,TRBJ2-7,CASSLTGRSYEQYF,TGTGCCAGCAGCTTGACAGGGCGTTCCTACGAGCAGTACTTC
.,TRBV6-2/TRBV6-3,many,TRBJ2-3,CASSPVYQRRSTDTQYF,TGTGCCAGCAGTCCGGTTTACCAGCGGAGGAGCACAGATACGCAGTATTTT
.,TRBV12-3/TRBV12-4,.,TRBJ2-1,CASRRTGISTYNEQFF,TGTGCCAGCAGGCGAACAGGGATAAGCACCTACAATGAGCAGTTCTTC
.,TRBV29-1,many,TRBJ2-2,CSVARRTGELFF,TGCAGCGTTGCGCGCCGGACCGGGGAGCTGTTTTTT
TRBD1,TRBV10-3,many,TRBJ2-1,CAISGQGRNEQFF,TGTGCCATCAGTGGACAGGGAAGGAATGAGCAGTTCTTC
.,TRBV28,few,TRBJ1-5,CASSPHRVTQPQHF,TGTGCCAGCAGTCCTCACCGGGTCACTCAGCCCCAGCATTTT
.,TRBV5-1,few,TRBJ2-7,CASSLEQGGYEQYF,TGCGCCAGCAGCTTGGAACAGGGCGGTTACGAGCAGTACTTC